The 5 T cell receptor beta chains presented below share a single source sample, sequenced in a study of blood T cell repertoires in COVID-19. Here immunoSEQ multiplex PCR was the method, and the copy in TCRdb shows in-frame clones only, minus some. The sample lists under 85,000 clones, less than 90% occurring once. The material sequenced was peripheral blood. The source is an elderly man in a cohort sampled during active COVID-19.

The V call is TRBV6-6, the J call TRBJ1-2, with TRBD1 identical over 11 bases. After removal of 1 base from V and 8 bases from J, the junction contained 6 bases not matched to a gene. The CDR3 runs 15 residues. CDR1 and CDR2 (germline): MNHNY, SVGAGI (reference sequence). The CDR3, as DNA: TGTGCCAGCAGTTACTTGGACAGGGGGCGCGGGGGCTACACCTTC. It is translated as CASSYLDRGRGGYTF.

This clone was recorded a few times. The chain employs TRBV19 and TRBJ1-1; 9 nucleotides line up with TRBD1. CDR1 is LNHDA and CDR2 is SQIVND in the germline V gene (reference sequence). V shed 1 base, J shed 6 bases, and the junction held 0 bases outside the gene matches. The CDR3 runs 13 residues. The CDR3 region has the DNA TGTGCCAGTAGTATAGGACAGGGGGCTGAAGCTTTCTTT. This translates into CASSIGQGAEAFF.

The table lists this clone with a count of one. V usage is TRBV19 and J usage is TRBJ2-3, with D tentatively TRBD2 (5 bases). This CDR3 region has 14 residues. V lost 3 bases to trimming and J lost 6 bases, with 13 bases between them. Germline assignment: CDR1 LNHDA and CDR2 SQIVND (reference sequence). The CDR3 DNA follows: TGTGCCAGTAGTATTCTAGAGGGAATGGATACGCAGTATTTT. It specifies CASSILEGMDTQYF.

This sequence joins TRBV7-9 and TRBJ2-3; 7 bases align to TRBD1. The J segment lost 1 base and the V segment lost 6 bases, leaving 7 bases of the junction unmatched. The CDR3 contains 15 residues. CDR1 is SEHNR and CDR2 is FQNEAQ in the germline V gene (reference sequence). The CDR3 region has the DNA TGTGCCAGCAGTGAAACAGGGGACGGCACAGATACGCAGTATTTT. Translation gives CASSETGDGTDTQYF.

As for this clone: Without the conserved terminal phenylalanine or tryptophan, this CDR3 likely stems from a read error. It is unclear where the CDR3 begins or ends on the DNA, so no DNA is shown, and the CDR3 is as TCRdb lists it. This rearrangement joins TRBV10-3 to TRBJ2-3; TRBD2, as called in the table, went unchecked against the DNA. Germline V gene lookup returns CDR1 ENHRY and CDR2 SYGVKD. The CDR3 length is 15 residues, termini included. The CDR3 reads CAIRGGGTSNDLVEV.